Listed below are T cell receptor beta chains from one sample, sequenced in a study of T cells in Graves' hyperthyroidism and ophthalmopathy. TCRdb re-analysed the multiplex PCR reads in MiXCR, keeping a single row per CDR3 protein. The sample holds about 720,000 distinct CDR3 sequences, 15% to 20% seen once. Sequences were obtained from blood. The receptors here all came from a man aged 18 to 29 with Graves' hyperthyroidism. Each CDR3 is given with its conserved first and last residue. The D gene is left open where the match is weak. Clone size is shown for a subset of rows, as once, few, many or a class of expanded clone.

V gene,D gene,J gene,clone size,CDR3 DNA,CDR3 protein
TRBV3-1,NA,TRBJ2-7,many,TGTGCCAGCAGCCATGAGGACAGAAAGTACGAGCAGTACTTC,CASSHEDRKYEQYF
TRBV28,NA,TRBJ2-3,many,TGTGCCAGCAGTTTGAGGTTCGGGTCGGGGACAGATACGCAGTATTTT,CASSLRFGSGTDTQYF
TRBV19,NA,TRBJ1-2,NA,TGTGCCAGTAGCTTACGGGGGGATTCCTATGGCTACACCTTC,CASSLRGDSYGYTF
TRBV5-1,NA,TRBJ1-3,NA,TGCGCCAGCAGCTACTTAGGGAGCTCTGGAAACACCATATATTTT,CASSYLGSSGNTIYF
TRBV27,NA,TRBJ2-3,many,TGTGCCAGCAGTTTATACAGGGTGTTCGATACGCAGTATTTT,CASSLYRVFDTQYF
TRBV6-2/TRBV6-3,TRBD2,TRBJ2-7,many,TGTGCCAGCAGTTACGGACTAGCGGGAGTTTACGAGCAGTACTTC,CASSYGLAGVYEQYF
TRBV24-1,TRBD2,TRBJ2-3,NA,TGTGCCACCAGTGATTTCTTGGCGGGAGTTGGCGATACGCAGTATTTT,CATSDFLAGVGDTQYF
TRBV7-9,NA,TRBJ2-7,once,TGTGCCAGCAGGGGAGAGACCAGCTCCGAGCAGTACTTC,CASRGETSSEQYF
TRBV2,TRBD2,TRBJ2-3,many,TGTGCCAGCAGTGTCGGGCTAGCGGGACGTGGAGATACGCAGTATTTT,CASSVGLAGRGDTQYF
TRBV20-1,NA,TRBJ2-4,NA,TGCAGTGCTAGAGAGTCTGGATATAGCGGATTAAACATTCAGTACTTC,CSARESGYSGLNIQYF
TRBV19,NA,TRBJ2-3,NA,TGTGCCAGTAGTAAAAGGCCCTCATCTAGCGTAGGAACAGATACGCAGTATTTT,CASSKRPSSSVGTDTQYF
TRBV6-1,NA,TRBJ2-5,few,TGTGCCAGCAGCGAGGGACCGGGACGGCAAGAGACCCAGTACTTC,CASSEGPGRQETQYF
TRBV30,TRBD2,TRBJ2-1,many,TGTGCCTGGAGTGCGCTAGCGGGGTTCAATGAGCAGTTCTTC,CAWSALAGFNEQFF
TRBV7-9,TRBD2,TRBJ2-1,once,TGTGCCAGCAGTGATAGCGGGACTCCGCATGAGCAGTTCTTC,CASSDSGTPHEQFF
TRBV28,NA,TRBJ1-2,many,TGTGCCAGCAGTGTGAACAGCGAGCTCTATGGCTACACCTTC,CASSVNSELYGYTF
TRBV28,TRBD1,TRBJ1-3,once,TGTGCCAGCTACTGGGACAGGGGTCGTCGGTCTGGAAACACCATATATTTT,CASYWDRGRRSGNTIYF
TRBV10-3,NA,TRBJ1-2,few,TGTGCCATCAGTGGCACCCTTAACTCTGGCTACACCTTC,CAISGTLNSGYTF
TRBV3-1,NA,TRBJ2-5,many,TGTGCCAGCAGCCAAGAAGGAGTCTACGAGACCCAGTACTTC,CASSQEGVYETQYF
TRBV7-3,TRBD1,TRBJ1-1,many,TGTGCCAGCAGCTTACTTCAGGGGGCGAAACCTTTCTTT,CASSLLQGAKPFF
TRBV3-1,TRBD2,TRBJ2-7,many,TGTGCCAGCAGCTCGGCGGGAGGGGTCGAGCAGTACTTC,CASSSAGGVEQYF
TRBV11-2,TRBD1,TRBJ2-7,many,TGTGCCAGCAGCTTCGTCAGGGGGCTTGGGGAGCAGTACTTC,CASSFVRGLGEQYF
TRBV20-1,NA,TRBJ2-5,NA,TGCAGTGCTAGAGAAGGCAGCCAAGAGACCCAGTACTTC,CSAREGSQETQYF
TRBV2,NA,TRBJ2-5,many,TGTGCCAGCAGTGCCCCCTCATTGACCCAGTACTTC,CASSAPSLTQYF
TRBV6-1,TRBD2,TRBJ2-1,many,TGTGCCAGCAGTTCCCCTGCGGGAGGGCCTGTCGATGAGCAGTTCTTC,CASSSPAGGPVDEQFF
TRBV29-1,NA,TRBJ2-7,many,TGCAGCGTCGAGAAACCGGGGCCCCGCTACGAGCAGTACTTC,CSVEKPGPRYEQYF
TRBV20-1,NA,TRBJ2-1,many,TGCAGTGCTAGTAGTCTAGTCTACGAGCAGTTCTTC,CSASSLVYEQFF
TRBV9,NA,TRBJ2-1,NA,TGTGCCAGCAGCGTAACGTGGAATGAGCAGTTCTTC,CASSVTWNEQFF
TRBV5-1,NA,TRBJ1-1,NA,TGCGCCAGCACACACACTGAAGCTTTCTTT,CASTHTEAFF
TRBV4-1,NA,TRBJ1-6,NA,TGCGCCAGCAGCCAAGCCCGCTCGGACGGATCACCCCTCCACTTT,CASSQARSDGSPLHF
TRBV12-3/TRBV12-4,NA,TRBJ1-6,few,TGTGCCAGCAGTTTGTCGGTCGGGGCCCTCCACTTT,CASSLSVGALHF
TRBV7-3,TRBD2,TRBJ2-1,few,TGTGCCAGCAGCTCCGGGACTAGACGCTACAATGAGCAGTTCTTC,CASSSGTRRYNEQFF